This TCR beta chain comes out of a study of PD-1 blockade in classical Hodgkin lymphoma. About the research overall: With a 2-week interval, patients received intravenous nivolumab at 3 mg/kg. General observations from the study: The baseline diversity of complete responders showed similarity to that of newly diagnosed patients. At baseline, newly diagnosed patients reportedly showed less TCR diversity than healthy donors.

The J segment lost 2 bases and the V segment lost 0 bases, leaving 25 bases of the junction unmatched. Germline lookup yields CDR1 MRHNA and CDR2 SNTAGT. This CDR3 is built from 22 residues. In the case of this clone: Its target is not known.

Measured with immunoSEQ multiplex PCR; TCRdb has only the in-frame clones, and not every one. In the table there are about 64,000 clones, around 90% of which are singletons. Documented time point: cycle 4 day 1 (C4D1), after about 6 weeks of nivolumab. Each patient's relapse followed autologous stem cell transplantation, and brentuximab vedotin exposure varied. The sequence was obtained from a human donor with classical Hodgkin lymphoma. The sequencing here drew on peripheral blood mononuclear cells (PBMCs), taken before the fourth cycle of nivolumab. The V call is TRBV6-4, the J call TRBJ2-7, with TRBD1 matching 7 bases. The CDR3 sequence is CASSDSRDSPYYRPEGAYEQYF. The CDR3 DNA sequence: TGTGCCAGCAGTGACTCCCGGGACAGTCCATATTATCGACCTGAAGGGGCCTACGAGCAGTACTTC.